Listed here are 11 T cell receptor beta chains from one sample, sequenced in a study of long-term antiretroviral therapy in people with HIV. Survey-level immunoSEQ v3.0 assays were run. The assay was immunoSEQ multiplex PCR, and TCRdb's table has in-frame clones only and misses some. Of tens of thousands of clones detected, approximately 80% appear once; the ten largest clones hold roughly 12%. Sequenced material: unsorted PBMCs, taken 0.1 years before starting antiretroviral therapy. The receptors come from a man aged 40-55 years with HIV.

V gene TRBV27 combines with J gene TRBJ2-7, with TRBD1 identical over 9 bases. V trimming: 5 bases; J trimming: 1 base; junction bases outside the gene matches: 6. The CDR3 is 15 amino acids. CDR1 is MNHEY, CDR2 SMNVEV, per germline (reference sequence). This CDR3 reads CASSGRDRASYEQYF. CDR3 sequence (DNA): TGTGCCAGCAGTGGCAGGGACAGGGCTTCCTACGAGCAGTACTTC.

The gene calls are TRBV7-2 and TRBJ2-2; a possible D gene is TRBD1 (6 bases). Germline V CDR1 and CDR2: SGHTA, FQGNSA. This CDR3 region has 14 residues. V lost 6 bases and J lost 0, with 8 bases in between. The CDR3: CASSWTANTGELFF. DNA for the CDR3: TGTGCCAGCAGTTGGACAGCGAACACCGGGGAGCTGTTTTTT.

This clone appeared once. The chain recombines TRBV5-4 with TRBJ2-1; 8 nucleotides match TRBD2. With V trimmed by 4 bases and J by 9 bases, 12 bases remained unmatched. The CDR3 consists of 15 residues. Germline V CDR1 and CDR2: SGHNT, YYREEE (reference sequence). The CDR3 here is CASSTGTRYSSEQFF. The CDR3 nucleotides read TGTGCCAGCAGCACCGGGACTAGATACAGCAGTGAGCAGTTCTTC.

The chain has TRBV6-5 and TRBJ1-1; 9 bases are a match to TRBD1. CDR1 and CDR2 (germline): MNHEY, SVGAGI. V shed 6 bases and J 6 bases; nucleotides not matched to a gene: 8. This CDR3 has 14 residues. CDR3 loop: CASRATGGVPEAFF. The CDR3 region has the DNA TGTGCCAGCAGGGCGACAGGGGGGGTTCCTGAAGCTTTCTTT.

The gene calls are TRBV27 and TRBJ1-5; D gene unclear. Germline V lookup: CDR1 MNHEY, CDR2 SMNVEV (reference sequence). CDR3 length: 14 residues. V gave up 3 bases and J gave up 3 bases, with 9 bases separating them. CDR3 sequence reads: CASSFLGVNQPQHF. CDR3 nucleotide sequence: TGTGCCAGCAGTTTTCTGGGCGTCAATCAGCCCCAGCATTTT.

The rearrangement joins TRBV7-9 to TRBJ2-5; D gene unclear. Germline-derived CDR1 and CDR2 are SEHNR and FQNEAQ (reference sequence). Trimming left V 2 bases short and J 5 bases short, with 12 bases between. The CDR3 contains 14 residues. CDR3 in DNA: TGTGCCAGCAGCTTATCACACCCCGGTGAGACCCAGTACTTC. This translates into CASSLSHPGETQYF.

V gene TRBV5-1 combines with J gene TRBJ2-5; no clear D gene. Trimming pared 5 bases from V and 2 bases from J, leaving 10 bases between. Germline lookup yields CDR1 SGHRS and CDR2 YFSETQ. This CDR3 contains 13 residues. The CDR3 nucleotides read TGCGCCAGCAGTGCACGGCCACAAGAGACCCAGTACTTC. This gives the protein CASSARPQETQYF. Combining the CDR3 with reference TRBV5-1 and TRBJ2-5 gives the whole variable domain KAGVTQTPRYLIKTRGQQVTLSCSPISGHRSVSWYQQTPGQGLQFLFEYFSETQRNKGNFPGRFSGRQFSNSRSEMNVSTLELGDSALYLCASSARPQETQYFGPGTRLLVL.

The DNA for the CDR3 is TGTGCCAGCAGCTTTGGACAGCCGTCCTACGAGCAGTACTTC. Translated, it gives CASSFGQPSYEQYF. The chain employs TRBV7-9 and TRBJ2-7; tentative D call: TRBD1 (6 bases). V lost 3 bases and J 1 base, leaving 10 bases between the germline ends. The CDR3 is 14 amino acids. The V gene's germline CDR1 is SEHNR and CDR2 FQNEAQ (reference sequence).

This clone was recorded once. The V and J genes are TRBV29-1 and TRBJ2-6; D remains ambiguous. Germline CDR1 SQVTM, CDR2 ANQGSEA. Trimming left V 3 bases short and J 0 bases short, with 6 bases between. The CDR3 has 14 residues. CDR3 loop: CSVDGGSGANVLTF. CDR3 DNA sequence: TGCAGCGTTGACGGCGGCTCTGGGGCCAACGTCCTGACTTTC.

The genes are TRBV7-9 and TRBJ2-7; D possibly uses TRBD1 or TRBD2 (5 bases each). The CDR3 length is 15 residues. Trimming left V 0 bases short and J 3 bases short, with 12 bases between. Germline-derived CDR1 and CDR2 are SEHNR and FQNEAQ (reference sequence). The CDR3 reads CASSLAGDPIYEQYF. The CDR3 DNA reads TGTGCCAGCAGCTTAGCCGGGGACCCTATCTACGAGCAGTACTTC.

The chain joins TRBV6-1 to TRBJ1-6; no clear D. Trimming cost V 8 bases and J 17 bases, with 25 bases left between them. The CDR3 consists of 14 residues. Germline assignment: CDR1 MNHNS and CDR2 SASEGT. The CDR3 DNA reads as TGTGCCAGCCTCTCCTATAATTCACCCTTCCCCATCCACTTT. Its protein product is CASLSYNSPFPIHF.